This TCR beta chain was identified in a study of CD8 T cells in ankylosing spondylitis. CDR1 and CDR2 from the germline V gene are DFQATT and SNEGSKA (reference sequence). With 6 bases removed from V and 0 bases from J, the gap between germline ends came to 23 bases. This CDR3 spans 17 amino acids. General study results and limits: The clones that were linked to disease were reported to be significantly enriched in matched synovial fluid samples from ankylosing spondylitis patients.

About this clonotype itself: Its specificity is not known.

MiXCR was run by TCRdb on the 5' RACE reads, yielding one entry per CDR3 protein. The profile shows some 250,000 distinct CDR3 sequences, around 7.8% of them singletons. Input material: blood, either unsorted or a sorted T cell fraction (not recorded which). V usage is TRBV20-1 and J usage is TRBJ1-1, with D tentatively TRBD1 (5 bases). This clonotype was obtained from a male donor with ankylosing spondylitis or in good health (not recorded which). CDR3: CSARPWTGPVMNTEAFF. The CDR3 DNA is TGCAGTGCACGGCCCTGGACGGGGCCGGTCATGAACACTGAAGCTTTCTTT.